This T cell receptor beta chain was observed in a study of cytomegalovirus exposure and HLA in healthy donors. Background on the study: In a later analysis, the roughly 120 validation repertoires were reported to have used the same platform as the 600 to 700 first-cohort repertoires. Broader study findings: As was reported, the classifier diagnosed cytomegalovirus status with high specificity and sensitivity. In vitro assays verified that three CMV-associated chains recognized CMV antigens specifically.

A word on this clone: Its antigen is not known.

With 5 bases removed from V and 2 bases from J, the gap between germline ends came to 15 bases. Per germline, CDR1 LGHNT and CDR2 FRNRAP. This CDR3 contains 15 residues. Sequencing was performed with immunoSEQ multiplex PCR; in TCRdb, only in-frame clones are kept and a portion is missing. The sample shows roughly 100,000 clones, 88% of them seen only once. Sequenced sample: PBMCs. The V gene is TRBV12-5, the J gene TRBJ1-2, with TRBD1 as a possible D gene (5 bases). The sequence derives from a young woman in good health and CMV-seropositive. The CDR3 region has the DNA TGTGCTAGTGGTACCTGGGGGGACGGGAACTATGGCTACACCTTC. Translating gives CASGTWGDGNYGYTF.